Each of the 28 T cell receptor beta chains below was sequenced from the same sample in a study of PD-L1 blockade in urothelial cancer (TCRdb year 2017). Library preparation employed the immunoSEQ multiplex PCR assay. TCRdb limited this immuneACCESS table to in-frame rearrangements with V and J called. A share of clones is missing; checked studies link under half to unresolved V genes, and the rest is unexplained. This sample gives around 49,000 clones in total; 88% of them show up just once. The top ten hold less than 3% of the sample. This specimen's time point label, per the study, means: peripheral blood 6 weeks after treatment start. This specimen consisted of PBMCs, obtained around atezolizumab (anti-PD-L1) treatment. These receptors were obtained from a man aged 55 to 70 with urothelial cancer.

The genes are TRBV5-4 and TRBJ1-2; 7 bases match TRBD1. J lost 0 bases, V lost 2 bases, and 4 bases had no gene match. Germline-derived CDR1 and CDR2 are SGHNT and YYREEE (reference sequence). The CDR3 has 15 residues. The CDR3 coding sequence is TGTGCCAGCAGCTTCGACAGGGTCGCTAACTATGGCTACACCTTC. It encodes CASSFDRVANYGYTF. Combining the CDR3 with reference TRBV5-4 and TRBJ1-2 gives the whole variable domain ETGVTQSPTHLIKTRGQQVTLRCSSQSGHNTVSWYQQALGQGPQFIFQYYREEENGRGNFPPRFSGLQFPNYSSELNVNALELDDSALYLCASSFDRVANYGYTFGSGTRLTVV.

The chain carries TRBV9 and TRBJ2-3, with 7 bases lining up with TRBD1. Germline V gives CDR1 SGDLS, CDR2 YYNGEE. The CDR3 is made up of 16 amino acids. The junction had 5 bases not matched to a gene; V was cut back by 0 bases and J by 1 base. CDR3 sequence reads: CASSVGQGLRTDTQYF. DNA for the CDR3: TGTGCCAGCAGCGTAGGACAGGGTCTACGCACAGATACGCAGTATTTT.

The genes are TRBV19 and TRBJ1-5; D may be TRBD1 (5 bases). From germline, CDR1 is LNHDA and CDR2 SQIVND (reference sequence). This CDR3 has 16 amino acids. The V gene lost 1 base and the J gene lost 2 bases, with 12 bases spanning the gap. The CDR3, as DNA: TGTGCCAGTAGTATAGCCGGGGGGACTGGCAATCAGCCCCAGCATTTT. Translation gives CASSIAGGTGNQPQHF.

This chain links TRBV6-1 with TRBJ2-7; 7 bases line up with TRBD2. Trimming removed 4 bases from V and 3 bases from J; junction bases left unmatched: 6. CDR1 is MNHNS, CDR2 SASEGT, per germline. The CDR3 extends over 14 amino acids. The DNA of the CDR3 is TGTGCCAGCAGTGGAGCGGGGCAGATCTACGAGCAGTACTTC. Residues: CASSGAGQIYEQYF.

In DNA, the CDR3 is TGTGCCAGCAGTTCCGCCCGGGAAGGAGTGAACACTGAAGCTTTCTTT. Translated: CASSSAREGVNTEAFF. The chain employs TRBV6-5 and TRBJ1-1, with D unclear. This CDR3 has 16 amino acids. The germline V gene encodes CDR1 MNHEY and CDR2 SVGAGI. Trimming removed 4 bases from V and 0 bases from J, with 15 bases in between.

This chain links TRBV9 with TRBJ2-7; 13 bases fit TRBD2. The CDR3 length is 16 residues. V was pared by 3 bases and J by 6 bases, with 9 bases of the junction left unmatched. Per the germline V gene, CDR1 is SGDLS and CDR2 is YYNGEE. The CDR3 region is CASSAGLAGDVGEQYF. CDR3 DNA: TGTGCCAGCAGCGCCGGACTAGCGGGGGACGTAGGCGAGCAGTACTTC.

V is TRBV5-4 and J is TRBJ2-2; 9 nucleotides match TRBD2. In germline, CDR1 is SGHNT, CDR2 YYREEE (reference sequence). The V gene end was trimmed by 4 bases and the J gene end by 4 bases; junction bases not matched to a gene: 14. The CDR3 spans 18 residues. CDR3 DNA: TGTGCCAGCAGCGGAACCGGGACTAGCAAACTTCTCACCGGGGAGCTGTTTTTT. Its translation: CASSGTGTSKLLTGELFF.

This sequence joins TRBV5-1 and TRBJ2-1, with a weak D call TRBD2 (5 bases). V was clipped by 4 bases and J by 6 bases, with 8 bases between them. Germline CDR1 and CDR2: SGHRS and YFSETQ. This CDR3 contains 12 residues. CDR3 loop: CASSLTSNEQFF. DNA of the CDR3: TGCGCCAGCAGCCTTACTAGCAATGAGCAGTTCTTC.

The rearrangement links TRBV7-9 to TRBJ2-1; 11 bases map to TRBD1. Looked up from germline, CDR1 is SEHNR and CDR2 is FQNEAQ (reference sequence). Unmatched junction bases numbered 12, after V lost 6 bases and J lost 8 bases. CDR3 length: 16 residues. CDR3 sequence (DNA): TGTGCCAGCAGTCTCAATGGACAGGGGGCGCGTGATGAGCAGTTCTTC. It is translated as CASSLNGQGARDEQFF.

The rearrangement uses TRBV19 and TRBJ2-7; D may be TRBD1 (5 bases). This CDR3 is built from 16 residues. Trimming shortened V by 10 bases and J by 9 bases, and 31 bases separated the two germline ends. Germline V gives CDR1 LNHDA, CDR2 SQIVND (reference sequence). CDR3 nucleotides: TGTGCCACCTCTGGGGCAGCTCTATTCCTCGGATGGGGGCAGTACTTC. Amino acids: CATSGAALFLGWGQYF.

This clone was seen a handful of times. V gene TRBV7-2 combines with J gene TRBJ2-1, with TRBD2 matching 13 bases. CDR1 and CDR2 from the germline V gene are SGHTA and FQGNSA. This CDR3 is 15 amino acids long. V gave up 5 bases and J gave up 8 bases; unmatched junction bases: 6. CDR3 sequence: CASSPTSGRADEQFF. The CDR3 DNA follows: TGTGCCAGCAGCCCTACTAGCGGGAGGGCCGATGAGCAGTTCTTC. Filled out from reference TRBV7-2 and TRBJ2-1, the complete variable domain reads GAGVSQSPSNKVTEKGKDVELRCDPISGHTALYWYRQSLGQGLEFLIYFQGNSAPDKSGLPSDRFSAERTGGSVSTLTIQRTQQEDSAVYLCASSPTSGRADEQFFGPGTRLTVL.

The chain joins TRBV6-6 to TRBJ2-7; D not resolved. CDR1 MNHNY and CDR2 SVGAGI come from the germline V gene (reference sequence). The CDR3 totals 13 residues. V lost 3 bases and J lost 2, with 8 bases in between. DNA of the CDR3: TGTGCCAGCAGTTATCCCCCGGCCTACGAGCAGTACTTC. This encodes CASSYPPAYEQYF.

The rearrangement joins TRBV7-2 to TRBJ1-2; no reliable D call. CDR3 length equals 14 residues. The V end was cut by 4 bases, the J end by 0 bases, with 9 bases between. Germline V gene lookup returns CDR1 SGHTA and CDR2 FQGNSA. The CDR3 nucleotides are TGTGCCAGCAGCTCCGTAGGAGCTAACTATGGCTACACCTTC. It codes for CASSSVGANYGYTF.

The chain recombines TRBV7-2 with TRBJ2-2; D is possibly TRBD2 (6 bases). Germline CDR1 is SGHTA and CDR2 is FQGNSA. This CDR3 region has 12 residues. V dropped 0 bases and J dropped 13 bases, with 9 bases sitting between them. DNA for the CDR3: TGTGCCAGCAGCTTAGCCCCGGGAGTGCTGTTTTTT. This codes for CASSLAPGVLFF.

The chain employs TRBV2 and TRBJ2-7; no definite D call. The V and J ends lost 6 bases and 2 bases respectively, with 14 bases between them. The CDR3 is made up of 14 amino acids. Germline V gene data show CDR1 as SNHLY and CDR2 as FYNNEI. The CDR3 DNA follows: TGTGCCAGCAGGTTAAGTCCTCCAGCCTACGAGCAGTACTTC. Translated: CASRLSPPAYEQYF.

The rearrangement joins TRBV5-1 to TRBJ1-4; D is perhaps TRBD1 (5 bases). The V and J ends lost 4 bases and 3 bases respectively, with 19 bases between them. The CDR3 runs 17 residues. From germline, CDR1 is SGHRS and CDR2 YFSETQ. This CDR3 is CASSPGGGPGANEKLFF. The CDR3 DNA sequence: TGCGCCAGCAGCCCCGGGGGGGGACCCGGAGCTAATGAAAAACTGTTTTTT.

The V call is TRBV7-9, the J call TRBJ2-7; TRBD2 aligns across 13 bases. V lost 2 bases and J lost 6; bases outside the gene matches: 4. Per the germline V gene, CDR1 is SEHNR and CDR2 is FQNEAQ (reference sequence). This CDR3 is built from 15 residues. The CDR3 spells CASSLRTSGRTEQYF. CDR3 DNA sequence: TGTGCCAGCAGCTTAAGGACTAGCGGGAGAACCGAGCAGTACTTC.

The V call is TRBV5-5, the J call TRBJ2-7; D is unclear. The germline CDR1 and CDR2 sequences are SGHKS and YYEKEE (reference sequence). Deletions cut 4 bases from V and 3 bases from J, with 17 bases between. The CDR3 totals 15 residues. CDR3 in amino acids: CASSATGYTNYEQYF. In nucleotides, the CDR3 is TGTGCCAGCAGCGCGACCGGTTATACTAACTACGAGCAGTACTTC.

J is TRBJ2-1 and V is TRBV25-1; tentative D call: TRBD1 (6 bases). V was trimmed by 5 bases and J by 5 bases, leaving 10 bases between them. Per germline, CDR1 MGHDK and CDR2 SYGVNS. The CDR3 is 13 residues long. Here the CDR3 reads CASSRTGNNEQFF. As DNA, the CDR3 is TGTGCCAGCAGTCGAACAGGGAACAATGAGCAGTTCTTC.

The V and J genes are TRBV7-2 and TRBJ1-2, with 10 bases matching TRBD1. After removal of 2 bases from V and 5 bases from J, the junction contained 5 bases not matched to a gene. The CDR3 is made up of 15 amino acids. Germline V gene lookup returns CDR1 SGHTA and CDR2 FQGNSA. CDR3 in amino acids: CASSLTDRGLYGYTF. The CDR3, as DNA: TGTGCCAGCAGCTTAACCGACAGGGGGCTTTATGGCTACACCTTC.

The V gene is TRBV7-2, the J gene TRBJ2-1; TRBD2 aligns across 8 bases. Trimming took 5 bases from V and 7 from J; bases not matched to a gene: 10. This CDR3 region has 15 residues. Germline assignment: CDR1 SGHTA and CDR2 FQGNSA. The CDR3 nucleotides are TGTGCCAGCAGCCCGGGGGGGTCACAGGCAAATGAGCAGTTCTTC. Its translation is CASSPGGSQANEQFF.

V is TRBV6-5 and J is TRBJ2-7; D gene ambiguous. This CDR3 has 13 residues. Trimming shortened V by 4 bases and J by 6 bases, and 13 bases separated the two germline ends. The germline gives CDR1 MNHEY, CDR2 SVGAGI. The CDR3 is CASSSRPKPEQYF. CDR3 sequence (DNA): TGTGCCAGCAGTTCGCGCCCCAAGCCCGAGCAGTACTTC.

This chain connects TRBV6-1 to TRBJ1-2; D gene unclear. CDR3 length: 15 residues. V was pared by 2 bases and J by 3 bases, with 13 bases between. Germline-derived CDR1 and CDR2 are MNHNS and SASEGT. Here the CDR3 reads CASSETLNRDYGYTF. The CDR3 DNA reads TGTGCCAGCAGTGAAACACTGAACCGGGACTATGGCTACACCTTC.

The chain employs TRBV7-9 and TRBJ1-1; D remains ambiguous. CDR1 and CDR2 (germline): SEHNR, FQNEAQ (reference sequence). The CDR3 contains 13 residues. Deletions cut 5 bases from V and 7 bases from J, with 14 bases between. The CDR3 region has the DNA TGTGCCAGCAGCCTCAATTGGGCGGGTGAAGCTTTCTTT. It translates to CASSLNWAGEAFF.

This clone was detected once. This rearrangement joins TRBV6-6 to TRBJ2-2; a weak D match, TRBD1 (5 bases). This CDR3 is built from 15 residues. V was clipped by 2 bases and J by 1 base, with 8 bases between them. Germline V gene data show CDR1 as MNHNY and CDR2 as SVGAGI (reference sequence). The DNA for the CDR3 is TGTGCCAGCAGTTACATCGGACAGAACACCGGGGAGCTGTTTTTT. It encodes CASSYIGQNTGELFF.

The chain carries TRBV7-9 and TRBJ2-3; 10 bases are a match to TRBD2. The CDR3 is made up of 19 amino acids. V lost 6 bases and J lost 0; bases outside the gene matches: 15. The germline gives CDR1 SEHNR, CDR2 FQNEAQ (reference sequence). CDR3 sequence reads: CASSDSGLAAVLSTDTQYF. CDR3 nucleotides: TGTGCCAGCAGTGATTCCGGACTAGCGGCGGTTCTAAGCACAGATACGCAGTATTTT.

The chain recombines TRBV28 with TRBJ1-4; TRBD1 is a possible D gene (5 bases). CDR1 MDHEN and CDR2 SYDVKM come from the germline V gene. The CDR3 spans 16 residues. The V and J ends lost 6 bases and 8 bases respectively, with 22 bases between them. The CDR3: CASSAGGKGAAEKLFF. The CDR3 nucleotides are TGTGCCAGCAGCGCCGGTGGGAAAGGGGCAGCCGAAAAACTGTTTTTT.

The chain carries TRBV11-2 and TRBJ2-7, with a weak D call TRBD2 (6 bases). V shed 5 bases and J shed 7 bases, with 18 bases lying between them. CDR1 and CDR2 from the germline V gene are SGHAT and FQNNGV. The CDR3 totals 14 residues. The CDR3 protein is CASSGVRGRQEQYF. Here the CDR3 DNA reads TGTGCCAGCAGCGGAGTGCGGGGAAGGCAGGAGCAGTACTTC. Full variable domain (rest looked up from reference TRBV11-2 and TRBJ2-7): EAGVAQSPRYKIIEKRQSVAFWCNPISGHATLYWYQQILGQGPKLLIQFQNNGVVDDSQLPKDRFSAERLKGVDSTLKIQPAKLEDSAVYLCASSGVRGRQEQYFGPGTRLTVT.